This TCR beta chain was retrieved from a study of control samples from healthy donors and cancer patients. Measured with immunoSEQ multiplex PCR; TCRdb has only the in-frame clones, and not every one. The sample carries about 110,000 clones, approximately 82% recorded once. This CDR3 is 14 amino acids long. Trimming shortened V by 0 bases and J by 7 bases, and 8 bases separated the two germline ends. The germline CDR1 and CDR2 sequences are SGHRS and YFSETQ. The chain is built from TRBV5-1 and TRBJ1-6, with a tentative D call TRBD1 (6 bases). Sequencing used blood. This sequence was found in a man between 18 and 29 years old in good health. CDR3 coding DNA: TGCGCCAGCAGCTTGGGGGGGCCCAATTCACCCCTCCACTTT. The encoded protein is CASSLGGPNSPLHF.